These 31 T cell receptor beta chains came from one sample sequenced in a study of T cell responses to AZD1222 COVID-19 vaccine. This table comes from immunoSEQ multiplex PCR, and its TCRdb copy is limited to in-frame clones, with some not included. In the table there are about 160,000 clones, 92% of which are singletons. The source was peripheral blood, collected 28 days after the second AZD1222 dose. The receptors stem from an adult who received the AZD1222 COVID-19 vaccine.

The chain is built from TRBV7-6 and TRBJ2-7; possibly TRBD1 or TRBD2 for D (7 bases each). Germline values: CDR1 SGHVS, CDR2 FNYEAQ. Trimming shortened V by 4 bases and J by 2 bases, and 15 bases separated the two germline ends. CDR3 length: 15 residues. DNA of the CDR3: TGTGCCAGCAGCTCCCAGCAGGGGGGGACCTACGAGCAGTACTTC. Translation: CASSSQQGGTYEQYF.

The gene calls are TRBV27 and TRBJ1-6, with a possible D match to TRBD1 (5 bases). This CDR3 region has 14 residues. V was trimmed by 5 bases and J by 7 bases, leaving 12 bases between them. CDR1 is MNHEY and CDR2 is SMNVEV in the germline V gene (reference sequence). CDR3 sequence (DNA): TGTGCCAGCAGTCTGGGACTGATGAATTCACCCCTCCACTTT. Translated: CASSLGLMNSPLHF.

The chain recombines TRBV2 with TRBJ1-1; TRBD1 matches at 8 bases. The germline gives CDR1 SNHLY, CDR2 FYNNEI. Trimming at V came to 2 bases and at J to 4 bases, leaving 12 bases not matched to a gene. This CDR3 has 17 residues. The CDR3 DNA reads TGTGCCAGCAGTGAAAGGTGGCGGGAGACAGGGGTCACTGAAGCTTTCTTT. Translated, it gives CASSERWRETGVTEAFF.

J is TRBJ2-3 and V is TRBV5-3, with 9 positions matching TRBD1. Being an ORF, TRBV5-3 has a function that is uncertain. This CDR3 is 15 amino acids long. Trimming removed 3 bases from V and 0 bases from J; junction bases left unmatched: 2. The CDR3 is CARSWGTGSTDTQYF. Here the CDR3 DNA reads TGTGCCAGAAGCTGGGGGACAGGGAGCACAGATACGCAGTATTTT.

The CDR3: CASSQSTGTESNYGYTF. The CDR3 nucleotides read TGCGCCAGCAGTCAATCGACTGGGACCGAATCTAACTATGGCTACACCTTC. This chain connects TRBV23-1 to TRBJ1-2; TRBD1 is a possible D gene (5 bases). TRBV23-1 counts as an open reading frame of uncertain function. The CDR3 is made up of 17 amino acids. Trimming took off 0 bases at V and 0 bases at J, with 14 bases between the two ends.

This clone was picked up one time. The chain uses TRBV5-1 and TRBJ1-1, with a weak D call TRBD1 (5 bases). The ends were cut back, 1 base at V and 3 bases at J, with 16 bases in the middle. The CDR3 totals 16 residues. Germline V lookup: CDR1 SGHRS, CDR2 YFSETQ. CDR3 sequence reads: CASSLPRSGQDTEAFF. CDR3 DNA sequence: TGCGCCAGCAGCTTGCCGAGATCAGGGCAGGACACTGAAGCTTTCTTT.

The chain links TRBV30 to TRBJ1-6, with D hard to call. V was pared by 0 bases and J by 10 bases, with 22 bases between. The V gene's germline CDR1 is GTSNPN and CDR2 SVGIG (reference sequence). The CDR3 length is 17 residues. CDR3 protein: CAWSVLSEALDGSPLHF. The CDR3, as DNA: TGTGCCTGGAGTGTACTTTCTGAGGCCCTGGACGGGTCACCCCTCCACTTT.

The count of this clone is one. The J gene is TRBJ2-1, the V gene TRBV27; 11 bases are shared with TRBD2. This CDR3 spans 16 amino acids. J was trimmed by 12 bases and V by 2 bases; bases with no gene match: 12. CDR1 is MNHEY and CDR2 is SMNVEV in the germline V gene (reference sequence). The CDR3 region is CASSLTAGLAVIGQFF. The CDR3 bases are TGTGCCAGCAGTTTAACGGCGGGACTAGCGGTTATTGGGCAGTTCTTC.

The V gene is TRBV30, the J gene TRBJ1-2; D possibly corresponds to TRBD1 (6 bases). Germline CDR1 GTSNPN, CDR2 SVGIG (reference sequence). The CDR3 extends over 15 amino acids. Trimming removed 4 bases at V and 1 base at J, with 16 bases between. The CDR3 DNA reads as TGTGCCTGGAACTACGGGACACGGATTAACTATGGCTACACCTTC. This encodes CAWNYGTRINYGYTF.

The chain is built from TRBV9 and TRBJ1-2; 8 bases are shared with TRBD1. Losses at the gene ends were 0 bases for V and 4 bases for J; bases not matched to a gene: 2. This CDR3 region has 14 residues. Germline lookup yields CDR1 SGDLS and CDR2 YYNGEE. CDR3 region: CASSVVGTGYGYTF. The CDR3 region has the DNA TGTGCCAGCAGCGTAGTGGGGACAGGCTATGGCTACACCTTC.

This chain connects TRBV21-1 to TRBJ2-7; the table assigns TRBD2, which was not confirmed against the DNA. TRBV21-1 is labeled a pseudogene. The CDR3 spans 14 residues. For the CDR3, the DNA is TGTGCCAGCAGCAACCTCGAGGGCTCCTACGAGCAGTACTTC. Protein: CASSNLEGSYEQYF.

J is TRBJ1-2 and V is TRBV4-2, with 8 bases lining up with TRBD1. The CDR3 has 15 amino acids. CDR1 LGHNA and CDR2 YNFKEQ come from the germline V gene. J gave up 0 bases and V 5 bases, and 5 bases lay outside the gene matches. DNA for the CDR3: TGTGCCAGCAGCGGATGGACAGGGCCTAACTATGGCTACACCTTC. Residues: CASSGWTGPNYGYTF.

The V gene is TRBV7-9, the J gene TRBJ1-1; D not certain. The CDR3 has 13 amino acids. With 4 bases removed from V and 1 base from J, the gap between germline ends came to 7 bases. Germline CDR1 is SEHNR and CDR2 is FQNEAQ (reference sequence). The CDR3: CASSYGPNTEAFF. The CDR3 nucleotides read TGTGCCAGCAGCTATGGTCCGAACACTGAAGCTTTCTTT. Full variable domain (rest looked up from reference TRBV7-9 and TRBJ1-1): DTGVSQNPRHKITKRGQNVTFRCDPISEHNRLYWYRQTLGQGPEFLTYFQNEAQLEKSRLLSDRFSAERPKGSFSTLEIQRTEQGDSAMYLCASSYGPNTEAFFGQGTRLTVV.

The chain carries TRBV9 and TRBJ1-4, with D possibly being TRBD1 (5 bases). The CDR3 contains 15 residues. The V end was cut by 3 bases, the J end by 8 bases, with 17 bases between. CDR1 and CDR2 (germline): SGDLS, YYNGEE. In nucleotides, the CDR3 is TGTGCCAGCAGCGCCGCGGTAGGGGTGAGCGAAAAACTGTTTTTT. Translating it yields CASSAAVGVSEKLFF.

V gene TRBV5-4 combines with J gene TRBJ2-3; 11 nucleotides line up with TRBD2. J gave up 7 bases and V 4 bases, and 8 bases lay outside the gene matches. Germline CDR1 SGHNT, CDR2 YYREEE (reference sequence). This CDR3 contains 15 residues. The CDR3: CASSPTSGVQYTQYF. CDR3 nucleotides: TGTGCCAGCAGCCCGACTAGCGGGGTCCAGTATACGCAGTATTTT.

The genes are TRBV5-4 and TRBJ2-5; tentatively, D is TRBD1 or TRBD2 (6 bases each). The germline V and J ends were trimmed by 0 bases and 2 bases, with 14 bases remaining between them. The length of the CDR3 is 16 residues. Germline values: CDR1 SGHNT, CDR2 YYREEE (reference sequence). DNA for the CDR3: TGTGCCAGCAGCTTGGCGCGTCGGGGGCCACAAGAGACCCAGTACTTC. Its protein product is CASSLARRGPQETQYF.

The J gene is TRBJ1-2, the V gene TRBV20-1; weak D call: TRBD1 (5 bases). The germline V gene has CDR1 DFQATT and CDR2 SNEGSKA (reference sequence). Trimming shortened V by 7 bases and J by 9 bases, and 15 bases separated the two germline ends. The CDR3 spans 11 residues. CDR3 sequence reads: CSVEQGGCYTF. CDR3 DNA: TGCAGTGTTGAGCAGGGCGGATGCTACACCTTC.

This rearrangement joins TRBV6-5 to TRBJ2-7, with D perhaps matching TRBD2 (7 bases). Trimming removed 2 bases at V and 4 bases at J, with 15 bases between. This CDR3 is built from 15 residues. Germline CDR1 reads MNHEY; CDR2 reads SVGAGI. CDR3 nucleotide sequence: TGTGCCAGCAGTTACGGGGGGGGGCCCTCTTACGAGCAGTACTTC. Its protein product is CASSYGGGPSYEQYF.

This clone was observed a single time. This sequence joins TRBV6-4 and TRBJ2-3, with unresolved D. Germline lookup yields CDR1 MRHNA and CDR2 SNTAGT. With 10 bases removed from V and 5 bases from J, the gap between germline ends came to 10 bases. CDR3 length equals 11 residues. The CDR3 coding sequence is TGTGCCACCAGAGTTGGAGATACGCAGTATTTT. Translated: CATRVGDTQYF.

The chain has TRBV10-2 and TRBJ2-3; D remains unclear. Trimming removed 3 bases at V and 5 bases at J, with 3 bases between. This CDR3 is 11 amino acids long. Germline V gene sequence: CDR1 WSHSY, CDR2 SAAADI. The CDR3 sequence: CASSDGDTQYF. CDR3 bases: TGCGCCAGCAGTGACGGAGATACGCAGTATTTT.

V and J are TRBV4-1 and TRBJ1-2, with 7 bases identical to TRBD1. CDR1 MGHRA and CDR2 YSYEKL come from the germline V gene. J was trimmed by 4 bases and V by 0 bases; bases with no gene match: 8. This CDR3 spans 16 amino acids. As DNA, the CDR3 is TGCGCCAGCAGCCAAGAGCAGGGACAGCTATTCTATGGCTACACCTTC. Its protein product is CASSQEQGQLFYGYTF.

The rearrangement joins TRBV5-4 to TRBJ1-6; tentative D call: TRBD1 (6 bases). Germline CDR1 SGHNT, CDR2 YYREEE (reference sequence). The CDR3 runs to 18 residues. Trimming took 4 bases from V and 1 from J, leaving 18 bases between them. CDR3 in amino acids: CASSQGTPRGSYNSPLHF. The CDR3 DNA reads TGTGCCAGCAGCCAGGGGACTCCCCGGGGGTCCTATAATTCACCCCTCCACTTT.

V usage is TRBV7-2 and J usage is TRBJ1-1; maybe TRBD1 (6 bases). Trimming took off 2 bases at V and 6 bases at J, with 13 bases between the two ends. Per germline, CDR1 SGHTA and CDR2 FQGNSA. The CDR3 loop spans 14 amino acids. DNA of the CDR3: TGTGCCAGCAGCTTACCAGGGGTAATCGCTGAAGCTTTCTTT. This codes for CASSLPGVIAEAFF.

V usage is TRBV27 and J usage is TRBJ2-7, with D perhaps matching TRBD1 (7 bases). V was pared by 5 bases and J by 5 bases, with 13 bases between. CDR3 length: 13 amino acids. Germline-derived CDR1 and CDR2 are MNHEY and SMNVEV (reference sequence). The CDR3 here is CASSRGTVDEQYF. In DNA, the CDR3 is TGTGCCAGCAGTCGCGGGACAGTGGACGAGCAGTACTTC.

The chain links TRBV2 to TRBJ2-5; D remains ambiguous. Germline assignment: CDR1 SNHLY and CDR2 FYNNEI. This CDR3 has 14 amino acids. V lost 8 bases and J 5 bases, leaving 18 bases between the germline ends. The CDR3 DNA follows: TGTGCCAGCTTAGAGCGTGGTGGCAGGGAGACCCAGTACTTC. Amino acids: CASLERGGRETQYF.

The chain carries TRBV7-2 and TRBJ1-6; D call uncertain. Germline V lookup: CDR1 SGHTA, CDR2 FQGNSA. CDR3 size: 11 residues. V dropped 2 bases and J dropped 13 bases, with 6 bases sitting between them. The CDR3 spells CASSLTGPLHF. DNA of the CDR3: TGTGCCAGCAGCTTAACTGGGCCCCTCCACTTT.

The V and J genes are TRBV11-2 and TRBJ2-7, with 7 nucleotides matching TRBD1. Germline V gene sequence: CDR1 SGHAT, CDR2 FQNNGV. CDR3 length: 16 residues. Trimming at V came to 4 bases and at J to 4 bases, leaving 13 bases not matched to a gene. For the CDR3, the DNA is TGTGCCAGCAGCTCAATCCAGGGGGTCGCCCAATACGAGCAGTACTTC. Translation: CASSSIQGVAQYEQYF. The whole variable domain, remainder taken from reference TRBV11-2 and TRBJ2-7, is EAGVAQSPRYKIIEKRQSVAFWCNPISGHATLYWYQQILGQGPKLLIQFQNNGVVDDSQLPKDRFSAERLKGVDSTLKIQPAKLEDSAVYLCASSSIQGVAQYEQYFGPGTRLTVT.

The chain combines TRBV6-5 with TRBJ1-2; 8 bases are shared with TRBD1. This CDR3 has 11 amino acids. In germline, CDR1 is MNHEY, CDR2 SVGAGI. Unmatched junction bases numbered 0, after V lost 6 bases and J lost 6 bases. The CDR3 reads CASRQGDGYTF. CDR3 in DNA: TGTGCCAGCAGACAGGGGGATGGCTACACCTTC.

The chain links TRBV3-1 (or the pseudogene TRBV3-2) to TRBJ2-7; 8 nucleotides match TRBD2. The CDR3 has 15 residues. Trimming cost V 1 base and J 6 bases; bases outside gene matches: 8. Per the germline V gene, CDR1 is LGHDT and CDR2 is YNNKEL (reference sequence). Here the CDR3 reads CASSQVAGGGVEQYF. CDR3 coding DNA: TGTGCCAGCAGCCAAGTCGCCGGGGGGGGTGTCGAGCAGTACTTC.

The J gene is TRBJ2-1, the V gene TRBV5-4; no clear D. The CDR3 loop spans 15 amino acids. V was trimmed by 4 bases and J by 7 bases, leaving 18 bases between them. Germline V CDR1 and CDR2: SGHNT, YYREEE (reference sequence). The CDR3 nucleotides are TGTGCCAGCAGCCAGTACACCATCGCTATGAATGAGCAGTTCTTC. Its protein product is CASSQYTIAMNEQFF.

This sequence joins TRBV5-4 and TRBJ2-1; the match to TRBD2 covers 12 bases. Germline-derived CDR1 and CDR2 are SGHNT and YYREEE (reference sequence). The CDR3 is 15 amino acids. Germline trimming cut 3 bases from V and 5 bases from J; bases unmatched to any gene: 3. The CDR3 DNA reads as TGTGCCAGCAGCTCACTAGCGGGGGGAAACAATGAGCAGTTCTTC. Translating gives CASSSLAGGNNEQFF. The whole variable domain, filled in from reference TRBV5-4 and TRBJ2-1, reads ETGVTQSPTHLIKTRGQQVTLRCSSQSGHNTVSWYQQALGQGPQFIFQYYREEENGRGNFPPRFSGLQFPNYSSELNVNALELDDSALYLCASSSLAGGNNEQFFGPGTRLTVL.